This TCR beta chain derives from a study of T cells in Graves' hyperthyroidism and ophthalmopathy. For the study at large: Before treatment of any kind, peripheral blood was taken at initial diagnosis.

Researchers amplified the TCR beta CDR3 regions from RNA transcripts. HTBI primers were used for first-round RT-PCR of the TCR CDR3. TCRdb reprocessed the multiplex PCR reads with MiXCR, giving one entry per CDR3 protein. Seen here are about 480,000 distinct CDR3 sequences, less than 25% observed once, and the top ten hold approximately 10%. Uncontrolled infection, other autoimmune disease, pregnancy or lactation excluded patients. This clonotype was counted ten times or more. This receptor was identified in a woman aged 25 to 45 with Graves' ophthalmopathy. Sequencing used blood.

The CDR3 DNA follows: TGTGCAGCACACGAGGGGGTGGGGGTCGATCAGCCCCAGCATTTT. Translated, it gives CAAHEGVGVDQPQHF. The chain is built from TRBV19 and TRBJ1-5, with D possibly being TRBD1 (6 bases). Germline values: CDR1 LNHDA, CDR2 SQIVND (reference sequence). The CDR3 runs 15 residues.